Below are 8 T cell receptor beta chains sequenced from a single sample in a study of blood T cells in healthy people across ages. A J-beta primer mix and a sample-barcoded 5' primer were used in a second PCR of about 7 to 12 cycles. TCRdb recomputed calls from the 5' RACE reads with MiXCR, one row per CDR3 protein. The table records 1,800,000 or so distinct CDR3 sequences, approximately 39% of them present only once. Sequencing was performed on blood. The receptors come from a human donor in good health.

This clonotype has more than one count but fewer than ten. The CDR3 loop reads CATSTTSGSSTDTQYF. The CDR3 nucleotides read TGTGCCACCAGCACGACTAGCGGGAGTAGCACAGATACGCAGTATTTT. The chain is built from TRBV24-1 and TRBJ2-3; 12 bases line up with TRBD2. Germline lookup yields CDR1 KGHDR and CDR2 SFDVKD. J lost 0 bases, V lost 7 bases, and 4 bases had no gene match. The CDR3 loop spans 16 amino acids.

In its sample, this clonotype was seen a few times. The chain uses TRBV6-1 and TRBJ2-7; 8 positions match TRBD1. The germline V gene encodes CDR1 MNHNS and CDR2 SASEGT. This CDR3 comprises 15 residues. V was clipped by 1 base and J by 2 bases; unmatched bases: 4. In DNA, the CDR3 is TGTGCCAGCAGTGAAGACAGGGGGTACGCCTACGAGCAGTACTTC. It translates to CASSEDRGYAYEQYF.

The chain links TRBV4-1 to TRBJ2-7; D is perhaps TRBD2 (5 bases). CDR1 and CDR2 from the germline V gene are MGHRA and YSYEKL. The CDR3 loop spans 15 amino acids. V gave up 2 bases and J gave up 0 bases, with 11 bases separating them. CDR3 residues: CASSQTGSSSYEQYF. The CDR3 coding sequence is TGCGCCAGCAGCCAAACGGGGTCGAGCTCCTACGAGCAGTACTTC.

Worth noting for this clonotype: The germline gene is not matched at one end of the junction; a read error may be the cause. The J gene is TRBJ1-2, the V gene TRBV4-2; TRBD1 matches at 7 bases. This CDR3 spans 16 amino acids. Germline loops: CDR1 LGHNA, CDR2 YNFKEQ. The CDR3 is CATSLVGRGKLNGHTF. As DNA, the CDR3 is TGTGCCACCAGCCTAGTAGGCAGGGGGAAGTTAAATGGCCACACCTTC.

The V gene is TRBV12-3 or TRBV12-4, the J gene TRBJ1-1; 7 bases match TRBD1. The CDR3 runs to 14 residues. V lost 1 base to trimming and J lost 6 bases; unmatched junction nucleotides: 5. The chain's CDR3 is CASSLGTGAPEAFF. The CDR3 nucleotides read TGTGCCAGCAGTTTAGGGACAGGAGCCCCTGAAGCTTTCTTT.

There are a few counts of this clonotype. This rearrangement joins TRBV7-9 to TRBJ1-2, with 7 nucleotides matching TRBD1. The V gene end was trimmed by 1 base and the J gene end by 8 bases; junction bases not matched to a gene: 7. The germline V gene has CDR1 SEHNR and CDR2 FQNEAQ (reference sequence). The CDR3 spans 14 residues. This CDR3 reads CASSLGQGELGYTF. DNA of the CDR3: TGTGCCAGCAGCTTAGGCCAGGGGGAGCTGGGCTACACCTTC.

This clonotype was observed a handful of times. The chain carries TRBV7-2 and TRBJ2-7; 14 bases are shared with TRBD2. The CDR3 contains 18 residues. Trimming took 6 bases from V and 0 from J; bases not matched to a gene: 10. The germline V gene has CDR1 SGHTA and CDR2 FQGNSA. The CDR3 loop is CASRRPGLAGESSYEQYF. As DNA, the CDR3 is TGTGCCAGCAGACGACCGGGACTAGCGGGGGAGAGCTCCTACGAGCAGTACTTC.

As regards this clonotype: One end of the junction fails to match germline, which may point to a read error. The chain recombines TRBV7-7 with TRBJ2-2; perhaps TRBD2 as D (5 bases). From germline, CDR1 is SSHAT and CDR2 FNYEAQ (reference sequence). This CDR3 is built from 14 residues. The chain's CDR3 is CASSLIEGTGELFF. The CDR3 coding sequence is TGTGCTAGCAGCTTAATTGAGGGCACCGGGGAGCTGTTTTTT.